What follows is one T cell receptor (beta chain) and its context. The data belong to a study of blood T cell repertoires in COVID-19. The CDR3 totals 11 residues. Trimming cost V 4 bases and J 6 bases, with 4 bases left between them. From germline, CDR1 is GTSNPN and CDR2 SVGIG (reference sequence). Individuals in the exposed group had encountered a COVID-19 case within 2 weeks preceding study entry. Clones were read by immunoSEQ multiplex PCR, and TCRdb kept only the in-frame ones, dropping some. The table lists around 320,000 clones, 90% of them singletons. V gene TRBV30 combines with J gene TRBJ1-6; D gene ambiguous. The receptor's source is a woman in her twenties or thirties who had been exposed to COVID-19. The sample comprised PBMCs or T cells enriched from blood (not recorded which). The CDR3: CAWTVNSPLHF. The CDR3 DNA reads as TGTGCCTGGACAGTTAATTCACCCCTCCACTTT.